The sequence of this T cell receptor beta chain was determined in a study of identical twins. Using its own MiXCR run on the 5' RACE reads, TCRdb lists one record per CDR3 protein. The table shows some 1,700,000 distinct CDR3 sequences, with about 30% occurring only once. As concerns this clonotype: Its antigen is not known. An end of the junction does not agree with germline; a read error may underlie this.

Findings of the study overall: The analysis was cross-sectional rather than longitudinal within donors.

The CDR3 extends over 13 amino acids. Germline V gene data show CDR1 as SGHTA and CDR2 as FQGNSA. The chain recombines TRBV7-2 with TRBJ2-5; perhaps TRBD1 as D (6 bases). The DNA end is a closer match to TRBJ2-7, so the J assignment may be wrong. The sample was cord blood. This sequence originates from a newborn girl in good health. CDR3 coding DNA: TGTGCCAGCAGCTCGGGACAATCCTGCGAGCAGTACTTC. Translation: CASSSGQSCEQYF.